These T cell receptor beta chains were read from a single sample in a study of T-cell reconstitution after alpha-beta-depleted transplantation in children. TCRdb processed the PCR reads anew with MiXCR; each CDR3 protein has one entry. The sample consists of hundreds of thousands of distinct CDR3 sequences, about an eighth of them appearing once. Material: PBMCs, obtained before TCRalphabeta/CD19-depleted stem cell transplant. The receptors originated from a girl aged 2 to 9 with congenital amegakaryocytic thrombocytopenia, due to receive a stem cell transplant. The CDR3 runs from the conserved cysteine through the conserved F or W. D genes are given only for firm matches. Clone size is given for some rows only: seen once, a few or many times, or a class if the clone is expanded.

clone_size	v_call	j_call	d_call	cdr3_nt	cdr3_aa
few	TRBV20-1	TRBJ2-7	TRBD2	TGCAGTGCTAGAGGAGGACTAGCGGGATTAGGCTACGAGCAGTACTTC	CSARGGLAGLGYEQYF
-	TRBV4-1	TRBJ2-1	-	TGCGCCAGCAGCCAGAGGACCCCGTACAATGAGCAGTTCTTC	CASSQRTPYNEQFF
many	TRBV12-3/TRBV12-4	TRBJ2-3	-	TGTGCCAGCAGCAACTACAGGGAACCCACAGATACGCAGTATTTT	CASSNYREPTDTQYF
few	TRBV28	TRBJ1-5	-	TGTGCCAGCGGGGCCATGGGGGTTTGGAATCAGCCCCAGCATTTT	CASGAMGVWNQPQHF
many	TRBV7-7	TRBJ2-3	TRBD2	TGTGCCAGCAGCCAGACTAGCAGAAGCACAGATACGCAGTATTTT	CASSQTSRSTDTQYF
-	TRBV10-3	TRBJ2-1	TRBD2	TGTGCCACCGTAAGCGGGAGCCCCTACAATGAGCAGTTCTTC	CATVSGSPYNEQFF
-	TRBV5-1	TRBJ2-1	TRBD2	TGCGCCAGCAGCCAACAAAGCAGCGGGAGGGAAGTTTCCTACAATGAGCAGTTCTTC	CASSQQSSGREVSYNEQFF
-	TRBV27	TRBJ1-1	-	-	CASSLTFGSTVEAFF
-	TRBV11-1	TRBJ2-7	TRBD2	TGTGCCAGCAGCTCGACACCCGGGACTAGATTATCTAGGAGCTCCTACGAGCAGTACTTC	CASSSTPGTRLSRSSYEQYF
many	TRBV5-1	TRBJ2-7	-	TGCGCCAGCAGCCCAAGTCCGGGACAAGCCTCCTACGAGCAGTACTTC	CASSPSPGQASYEQYF
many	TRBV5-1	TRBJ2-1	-	TGCGCCAGCAGCTTGGAAAGGCTCAATGAGCAGTTCTTC	CASSLERLNEQFF
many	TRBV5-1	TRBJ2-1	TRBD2	TGCGCCAGCAGCTCCCCCCCTAGCGGAAACAATGAGCAGTTCTTC	CASSSPPSGNNEQFF
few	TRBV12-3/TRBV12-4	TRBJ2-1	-	TGTGCCAGCACCGTAGGCGGGATGCAGTTCTTC	CASTVGGMQFF
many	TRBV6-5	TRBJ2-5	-	TGTGCCAGCAGTTACTCCCGCAGGGGGGGGACCCAGTACTTC	CASSYSRRGGTQYF
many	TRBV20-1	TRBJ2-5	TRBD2	TGCAGTGCTCTAGCGGAAGAGACCCAGTACTTC	CSALAEETQYF
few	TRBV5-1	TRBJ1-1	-	TGCGCCAGCAGCTTGTATACGTCGGATACTGAAGCTTTCTTT	CASSLYTSDTEAFF
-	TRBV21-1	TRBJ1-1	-	TGTGCCAGCAGCAAAGATTGGATCAGGTCTACTGAAGCTTTCTTT	CASSKDWIRSTEAFF
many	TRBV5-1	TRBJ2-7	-	TGCGCCAGCAGCGTGGATGGCTACGAGCAGTACTTC	CASSVDGYEQYF
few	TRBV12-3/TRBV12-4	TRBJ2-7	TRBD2	TGTGCCAGCAGTTTCAGCGGGAGTGGGGACGAGCAGTACTTC	CASSFSGSGDEQYF
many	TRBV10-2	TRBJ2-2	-	TGCGCCAGCAGTGAGTCCTTGACCGGGGAGCTGTTTTTT	CASSESLTGELFF
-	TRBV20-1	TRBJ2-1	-	TGCAGTGCTAGGAGTTTGATCTCCTACAATGAGCAGTTCTTC	CSARSLISYNEQFF
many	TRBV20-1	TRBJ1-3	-	TGCAGTGCTATCTCGGACTGGAGCTCTGGAAACACCATATATTTT	CSAISDWSSGNTIYF
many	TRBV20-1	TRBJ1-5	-	TGCAGTGCTAGAAGGTGGGCAGGGGCTGTTAGCAATCAGCCCCAGCATTTT	CSARRWAGAVSNQPQHF
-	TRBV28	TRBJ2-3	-	TGTGCCAGCAGTACGGTACCTAGCACAGATACGCAGTATTTT	CASSTVPSTDTQYF
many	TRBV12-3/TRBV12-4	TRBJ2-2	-	TGTGCCAGCAAGGGATCCGGGGAGCTGTTTTTT	CASKGSGELFF
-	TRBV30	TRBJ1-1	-	TGTGCCTGGAGACGTGACCCAACTGAAGCTTTCTTT	CAWRRDPTEAFF
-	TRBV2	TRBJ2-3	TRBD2	TGTGCCAGCAGTGGACTAGCGGGAGGGGCAGATACGCAGTATTTT	CASSGLAGGADTQYF
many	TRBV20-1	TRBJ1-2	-	TGCAGTGCCTCAGACGGAGACTATGGCTACACCTTC	CSASDGDYGYTF
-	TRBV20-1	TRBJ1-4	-	TGCAGTGCTAGAGATTACGGGGGGCTAGGTGAAAAACTGTTTTTT	CSARDYGGLGEKLFF
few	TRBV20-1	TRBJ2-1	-	TGCAGTGCTAGGGGCAGGGTTGGAAATGAGCAGTTCTTC	CSARGRVGNEQFF
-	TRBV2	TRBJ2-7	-	TGTGCCAGCAGTCAAAAAGCCGCGGGCTGGACCTACGAGCAGTACTTC	CASSQKAAGWTYEQYF
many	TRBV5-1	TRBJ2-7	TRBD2	TGCGCCAGCAGCTTACTAGCGGGCTCCTACGAGCAGTACTTC	CASSLLAGSYEQYF
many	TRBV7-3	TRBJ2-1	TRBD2	TGTGCCAGCAGCTCCGGGGGGAGCTACAATGAGCAGTTCTTC	CASSSGGSYNEQFF
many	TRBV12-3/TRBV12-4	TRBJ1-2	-	TGTGCCATAGCACGTTCTGGGATAGGTGGCTACACCTTC	CAIARSGIGGYTF
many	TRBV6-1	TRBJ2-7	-	TGTGCCAGCAGAGACCTATACGAGCAGTACTTC	CASRDLYEQYF
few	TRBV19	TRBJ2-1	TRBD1	TGTGCCAGTAATATAGCGGACAGGGGATCCTACAATGAGCAGTTCTTC	CASNIADRGSYNEQFF
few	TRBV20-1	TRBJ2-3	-	TGCAGTGTTAGGGCAGGCTTCCTGACAGCTAACTTTCTCACAGATACGCAGTATTTT	CSVRAGFLTANFLTDTQYF
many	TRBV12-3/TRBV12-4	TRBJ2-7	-	TGTGCCAGCAGCCCTAGTATCCCGGGGTTTTACGAGCAGTACTTC	CASSPSIPGFYEQYF
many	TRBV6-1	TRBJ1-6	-	TGTGCCAGCAGCGACCGTGGACGGCCCAATTCACCCCTCCACTTT	CASSDRGRPNSPLHF
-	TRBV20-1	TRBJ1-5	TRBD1	TGCTGTGCTAGCTCTCCGGGACAGGGGTTTATCAATCAGCCCCAGCATTTT	CCASSPGQGFINQPQHF
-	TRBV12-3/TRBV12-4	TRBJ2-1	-	TGTGCCAGCAGTTTGCTGGGTCGGGATGAGCAGTTCTTC	CASSLLGRDEQFF
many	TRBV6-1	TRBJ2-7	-	TGTGCCAGCAGCGAACAGGACCTTACTTCCTACGAGCAGTACTTC	CASSEQDLTSYEQYF